These T cell receptor beta chains were read from a single sample in a study of blood T cells in healthy people across ages. TCRdb re-called the 5' RACE reads through MiXCR, storing one row per CDR3 protein. The sample records about 1,500,000 distinct CDR3 sequences, roughly 40% being singletons. The sequencing sample was made of blood. The origin of the receptors is a woman between 18 and 30 years old in good health. The CDR3 runs from the conserved cysteine through the conserved F or W. A D gene is named only where the DNA matches it firmly. Clone size, where shown, is once, few, many, or a class for clones that have expanded.

J gene	D gene	V gene	clone size	CDR3 protein	CDR3 DNA
TRBJ2-2	TRBD2	TRBV4-1	NA	CASSQEGLAGVNTGELFF	TGCGCCAGCAGCCAAGAGGGACTAGCGGGAGTTAACACCGGGGAGCTGTTTTTT
TRBJ2-1	NA	TRBV27	once	CARSPVDCYNEQFF	TGTGCCCGCAGTCCAGTTGACTGTTACAATGAGCAGTTCTTC
TRBJ2-7	TRBD2	TRBV27	few	CASSPSRGVYEQYF	TGTGCCAGCAGTCCCTCCCGGGGGGTCTACGAGCAGTACTTC
TRBJ1-2	TRBD1	TRBV6-5	NA	CASSYGGDRGPGYTF	TGTGCCAGCAGTTACGGGGGAGACAGGGGGCCTGGCTACACCTTC
TRBJ2-5	NA	TRBV20-1	many	CSASLPPGKETQYF	TGCAGTGCTAGCCTACCCCCAGGGAAAGAGACCCAGTACTTC
TRBJ2-1	TRBD1	TRBV3-1	few	CVSNQQGGNEQFF	TGTGTCAGCAACCAACAGGGGGGCAATGAGCAGTTCTTC
TRBJ2-6	NA	TRBV7-3	few	CASSSQLSGANVLTF	TGTGCCAGCAGCTCGCAGCTGTCTGGGGCCAACGTCCTGACTTTC
TRBJ2-7	NA	TRBV6-1	NA	CASRTRGRPYEQSF	TGTGCCAGCAGGACCCGAGGGAGGCCCTACGAGCAGTCCTTC
TRBJ2-7	TRBD2	TRBV20-1	few	CSAPTSGTSYEQYF	TGCAGTGCTCCCACTAGCGGGACCTCCTACGAGCAGTACTTC
TRBJ1-1	TRBD1	TRBV15	NA	CATSKSGTVNTEAFF	TGTGCCACCAGCAAATCGGGGACAGTGAACACTGAAGCTTTCTTT
TRBJ2-1	TRBD2	TRBV20-1	NA	CSLREGLNEQFF	TGCAGCCTGCGGGAGGGCCTCAATGAGCAGTTCTTC
TRBJ2-3	TRBD1	TRBV5-4	once	CASSMTGQTSTDTQYF	TGTGCCAGCAGCATGACAGGGCAGACTAGCACAGATACGCAGTATTTT
TRBJ1-5	NA	TRBV28	NA	CAGSPRYYRENQPQHF	TGTGCCGGCAGTCCCAGATATTACAGGGAAAATCAGCCCCAGCATTTT
TRBJ2-3	NA	TRBV11-2	NA	CASEGSGDTQYF	TGTGCCAGCGAAGGGAGTGGAGATACGCAGTATTTT
TRBJ1-1	NA	TRBV5-1	NA	CASSPTPPEAFF	TGCGCCAGCAGCCCAACGCCACCTGAAGCTTTCTTT
TRBJ1-6	NA	TRBV9	once	CASSEGTAEGSYNSPLHF	TGTGCCAGCAGCGAGGGGACGGCGGAAGGGTCCTATAATTCACCCCTCCACTTT
TRBJ2-1	TRBD2	TRBV13	NA	CASSKRTSGRSNEQFF	TGTGCCAGCAGCAAACGGACTAGCGGGAGGTCGAATGAGCAGTTCTTC
TRBJ2-5	NA	TRBV15	NA	CATSSAPGSGETQYF	TGTGCCACCAGCAGTGCTCCTGGGTCGGGGGAGACCCAGTACTTC
TRBJ1-2	NA	TRBV4-2	NA	CASSLPGGDGYTF	TGTGCCAGCAGCCTCCCGGGGGGCGATGGCTACACCTTC
TRBJ2-7	NA	TRBV20-1	few	CSARLQIYEQYF	TGCAGTGCTAGACTACAGATTTACGAGCAGTACTTC
TRBJ2-3	NA	TRBV27	NA	CASSGLEGYTDTQYF	TGTGCCAGCAGTGGACTCGAGGGTTACACAGATACGCAGTATTTT
TRBJ1-2	NA	TRBV2	NA	CASRPRGGENYGYTF	TGTGCCAGCAGGCCCCGGGGCGGGGAGAACTATGGCTACACCTTC
TRBJ1-2	NA	TRBV28	few	CASSLWARDYGYTF	TGTGCCAGCAGTTTATGGGCCAGGGACTATGGCTACACCTTC
TRBJ2-4	NA	TRBV7-8	NA	CASSLGGGERNIQYF	TGTGCCAGCAGCTTAGGTGGCGGGGAAAGGAACATTCAGTACTTC
TRBJ2-3	TRBD2	TRBV6-6	NA	CASSSDGTTHTDTQYF	TGTGCCAGCAGTTCGGACGGGACTACACACACAGATACGCAGTATTTT
TRBJ1-2	NA	TRBV21-1	NA	CASSKMGARDYGYTF	TGTGCCAGCAGCAAAATGGGGGCCCGAGACTATGGCTACACCTTC
TRBJ2-1	NA	TRBV6-1	NA	CASRGLSASYNEQFF	TGTGCCAGCAGAGGTCTCTCCGCGTCCTACAATGAGCAGTTCTTT
TRBJ1-2	TRBD1	TRBV2	NA	CASSEGRGLYGYTF	TGTGCCAGCAGTGAAGGGAGGGGGCTATATGGCTACACCTTC
TRBJ2-1	NA	TRBV6-2/TRBV6-3	NA	CASSYASGEQFF	TGTGCCAGCAGTTACGCGTCAGGTGAGCAGTTCTTC
TRBJ2-3	NA	TRBV9	NA	CASSVWSWTDTQYF	TGTGCCAGCAGCGTATGGAGTTGGACAGATACGCAGTATTTT
TRBJ1-1	TRBD1	TRBV6-5	NA	CATKRTGGTEAFF	TGTGCCACCAAACGGACAGGCGGCACTGAAGCTTTCTTT
TRBJ1-1	NA	TRBV28	NA	CASSLISGSTEAFF	TGTGCCAGCAGTCTTATCTCAGGGTCAACTGAAGCTTTCTTT
TRBJ2-7	NA	TRBV13	few	CASSVGDGWGQYF	TGTGCCAGCAGCGTAGGTGACGGCTGGGGACAGTACTTC
TRBJ2-7	TRBD2	TRBV20-1	few	CSARVGAGGGPSSSYEQYF	TGCAGTGCTAGAGTAGGAGCGGGAGGTGGTCCCTCAAGCTCCTACGAGCAGTACTTC
TRBJ1-4	NA	TRBV28	NA	CASSNPGRGATNEKLFF	TGTGCCAGCAGCAATCCAGGGAGGGGTGCAACTAATGAAAAACTGTTTTTT
TRBJ1-1	NA	TRBV11-2	NA	CASSSLTAEAFF	TGTGCCAGCAGCTCCCTTACGGCTGAAGCTTTCTTT
TRBJ1-3	NA	TRBV7-9	NA	CASSPPGQYSGNTIYF	TGTGCCAGCAGCCCCCCGGGGCAGTACTCTGGAAACACCATATATTTT
TRBJ1-5	TRBD1	TRBV4-1	NA	CASSLTHRGLSNQPQHF	TGCGCCAGCAGCCTTACCCATAGGGGGCTGAGCAATCAGCCCCAGCATTTT
TRBJ2-7	NA	TRBV7-2	many	CASSSGRSSYEQYF	TGTGCCAGCAGCTCGGGACGGAGCTCCTACGAGCAGTACTTC
TRBJ2-7	TRBD2	TRBV25-1	few	CASSPGTSGGLSYEQYF	TGTGCCAGCAGCCCCGGGACTAGCGGGGGACTCTCCTACGAGCAGTACTTC
TRBJ2-1	NA	TRBV30	NA	CAWERDTNNEQFF	TGTGCCTGGGAACGGGACACTAACAATGAGCAGTTCTTC
TRBJ2-4	TRBD1	TRBV10-3	NA	CAISPSGTGAKNIQYF	TGTGCCATCAGTCCCTCCGGGACAGGGGCCAAAAACATTCAGTACTTC
TRBJ2-7	NA	TRBV5-1	many	CASSVRPGLGTYEQYF	TGCGCCAGCAGCGTTCGGCCGGGACTGGGGACCTACGAGCAGTACTTC
TRBJ1-1	TRBD1	TRBV10-3	NA	CAISEAGTVNTEAFF	TGTGCTATCAGTGAGGCCGGGACAGTGAACACTGAAGCTTTCTTT
TRBJ1-2	TRBD1	TRBV30	NA	CAGTGFLGGYTF	TGTGCCGGGACAGGGTTTCTGGGCGGCTACACCTTC
TRBJ2-7	NA	TRBV10-2	NA	CASSKTDTYNEQYF	TGCGCCAGCAGTAAAACAGACACCTACAATGAGCAGTACTTC
TRBJ2-3	TRBD2	TRBV4-2	once	CASSQTSGGIDSSTDTQYF	TGTGCCAGCAGCCAAACTAGCGGGGGGATCGACTCTAGCACAGATACGCAGTATTTT
TRBJ2-3	NA	TRBV11-2	few	CASSFGPEDTQYF	TGTGCCAGCAGCTTCGGTCCCGAAGATACGCAGTATTTT
TRBJ1-6	TRBD1	TRBV7-2	NA	CASSLRNRGGWSPLHF	TGTGCCAGCAGCTTACGAAACAGGGGAGGGTGGTCACCCCTCCACTTT
TRBJ2-3	NA	TRBV7-2	many	CASSSRQSDTQYF	TGTGCCAGCAGCTCGAGACAGTCAGATACGCAGTATTTT
TRBJ1-4	TRBD1	TRBV6-6	once	CASSLASGTANEKLFF	TGTGCCAGCAGTTTAGCCTCCGGGACAGCTAATGAAAAACTGTTTTTT
TRBJ2-2	TRBD1	TRBV5-1	NA	CASADRDRVTGELFF	TGCGCCAGCGCCGATAGGGACAGAGTTACCGGGGAGCTGTTTTTT
TRBJ2-4	NA	TRBV10-2	NA	CASSELGRAGNIQYF	TGCGCCAGCAGTGAGTTGGGCAGGGCGGGGAACATTCAGTACTTC
TRBJ2-1	TRBD2	TRBV15	few	CATSRGLAGSYNEQFF	TGTGCCACCAGCAGGGGATTAGCGGGCTCCTACAATGAGCAGTTCTTC
TRBJ2-1	NA	TRBV7-9	few	CASASPRTYNEQFF	TGTGCCAGCGCGTCCCCCCGTACCTACAATGAGCAGTTCTTC